What follows are 14 T cell receptor beta chains derived from one specimen sequenced in a study of identical twins. TCRdb reprocessed the 5' RACE reads via MiXCR and lists one record per CDR3 protein. This sample has around 570,000 distinct CDR3 sequences; more than 9% occur once, and the top ten carry more than 2.5%. The sample was also linked to a second study, of yellow fever vaccine responses in identical twins.

The sample taken for sequencing was PBMCs. The source of these receptors is a woman aged 18-35 years in good health.

This clonotype was seen at least ten times. V usage is TRBV7-6 and J usage is TRBJ2-3, with D tentatively TRBD1 (5 bases). The ends were cut back, 0 bases at V and 0 bases at J, with 7 bases in the middle. CDR1 is SGHVS, CDR2 FNYEAQ, per germline. The CDR3 totals 15 residues. The CDR3 DNA reads as TGTGCCAGCAGCTTAGCGGACACTAGCACAGATACGCAGTATTTT. It codes for CASSLADTSTDTQYF.

This clonotype has ten or more counts. The chain links TRBV14 to TRBJ2-7; the D gene is possibly TRBD2 (6 bases). V lost 0 bases to trimming and J lost 1 base, with 10 bases between them. The CDR3 sequence is 15 residues long. CDR1 SGHDN and CDR2 FVKESK come from the germline V gene. The CDR3 coding sequence is TGTGCCAGCAGCCAAGATCTTAGCGGATCCTACGAGCAGTACTTC. This gives the protein CASSQDLSGSYEQYF.

This clonotype has a handful of counts. The chain carries TRBV7-2 and TRBJ2-3, with D possibly being TRBD2 (6 bases). Germline loops: CDR1 SGHTA, CDR2 FQGNSA. With 2 bases removed from V and 2 bases from J, the gap between germline ends came to 11 bases. The CDR3 contains 15 residues. CDR3 nucleotide sequence: TGTGCCAGCAGCTTAATAGCGGCTTTCACAGATACGCAGTATTTT. Encoded protein: CASSLIAAFTDTQYF.

This clonotype was found many times. The CDR3 coding sequence is TGTGCCAGCAGCACAGACTTGGAACAAGAGACCCAGTACTTC. It encodes CASSTDLEQETQYF. The chain employs TRBV11-2 and TRBJ2-5; D uncertain. There are 14 residues in the CDR3. The V gene lost 5 bases and the J gene lost 2 bases, with 12 bases spanning the gap. CDR1 and CDR2 from the germline V gene are SGHAT and FQNNGV.

This chain connects TRBV28 to TRBJ1-3; D gene ambiguous. Germline V gives CDR1 MDHEN, CDR2 SYDVKM. V was trimmed by 2 bases and J by 0 bases, leaving 8 bases between them. The CDR3 covers 15 residues. CDR3 in DNA: TGTGCCAGCAGTTTAGCGGTGGACTCTGGAAACACCATATATTTT. Translation gives CASSLAVDSGNTIYF.

The sample holds a few counts of this clonotype. The chain is built from TRBV20-1 and TRBJ2-5; D ambiguous. Germline CDR1 reads DFQATT; CDR2 reads SNEGSKA (reference sequence). The CDR3 length is 11 residues. V lost 0 bases and J 5 bases, leaving 4 bases between the germline ends. The CDR3 region is CSARDWETQYF. Here the CDR3 DNA reads TGCAGTGCTAGAGATTGGGAGACCCAGTACTTC.

This clonotype was detected ten times or more. The chain joins TRBV3-1 to TRBJ2-3; 8 bases map to TRBD1. The CDR3 sequence is 14 residues long. Trimming cost V 4 bases and J 5 bases; bases outside gene matches: 5. Germline V lookup: CDR1 LGHDT, CDR2 YNNKEL (reference sequence). In DNA form, the CDR3 reads TGTGCCAGCAGCCGAGGACAGGGCGTAGATACGCAGTATTTT. Amino acid sequence: CASSRGQGVDTQYF.

This clonotype was seen at least ten times. The chain recombines TRBV25-1 with TRBJ1-4; D may be TRBD1 (5 bases). V lost 4 bases and J 5 bases, leaving 14 bases between the germline ends. There are 15 residues in the CDR3. The germline gives CDR1 MGHDK, CDR2 SYGVNS. CDR3 DNA sequence: TGTGCCAGCAGTGTTTCCACCGGGGCCAATGAAAAACTGTTTTTT. As protein: CASSVSTGANEKLFF.

This clonotype was recorded at least ten times. The chain carries TRBV6-6 and TRBJ2-7; 7 bases match TRBD1. The germline V gene encodes CDR1 MNHNY and CDR2 SVGAGI (reference sequence). The V segment lost 6 bases and the J segment 3 bases; nucleotides outside the gene matches: 2. This CDR3 is built from 12 residues. Here the CDR3 DNA reads TGTGCCAGCAGGACAGGGATCTACGAGCAGTACTTC. Translated, it gives CASRTGIYEQYF.

This chain connects TRBV11-1 to TRBJ2-1, with 9 bases identical to TRBD2. CDR1 is SGHAT, CDR2 FQDESV, per germline (reference sequence). Unmatched junction bases numbered 1, after V lost 1 base and J lost 3 bases. This CDR3 comprises 15 residues. CDR3 loop: CASSLGGGVYNEQFF. The DNA of the CDR3 is TGTGCCAGCAGCTTAGGCGGGGGGGTCTACAATGAGCAGTTCTTC. Complete variable domain (other parts from reference TRBV11-1 and TRBJ2-1): EAEVAQSPRYKITEKSQAVAFWCDPISGHATLYWYRQILGQGPELLVQFQDESVVDDSQLPKDRFSAERLKGVDSTLKIQPAELGDSAMYLCASSLGGGVYNEQFFGPGTRLTVL.

This clonotype was detected once. The rearrangement links TRBV19 to TRBJ2-1; 7 bases agree with TRBD2. After removal of 7 bases from V and 0 bases from J, the junction contained 6 bases not matched to a gene. CDR1 and CDR2 from the germline V gene are LNHDA and SQIVND (reference sequence). This CDR3 is 15 amino acids long. The CDR3, as DNA: TGTGCCAGTACCTTGGGCGGGAGCTCCTACAATGAGCAGTTCTTC. This translates into CASTLGGSSYNEQFF.

This clonotype has a handful of counts. The chain has TRBV29-1 and TRBJ2-3; no firm D call. V was clipped by 5 bases and J by 7 bases, with 10 bases between them. This CDR3 region has 11 residues. Per the germline V gene, CDR1 is SQVTM and CDR2 is ANQGSEA. The CDR3 nucleotides read TGCAGCGTTCCTCCGGAGCATACGCAGTATTTT. It codes for CSVPPEHTQYF.

This clonotype was observed a few times. A read error may produce the germline difference seen at one junction end. The chain joins TRBV12-3 or TRBV12-4 to TRBJ2-4; 10 bases map to TRBD2. The CDR3 sequence is 19 residues long. The CDR3 protein is CTSSPSGGAVRIAKNIQYF. The DNA for the CDR3 is TGTACCAGCAGTCCCAGCGGGGGGGCCGTTCGTATCGCCAAAAACATTCAGTACTTC.

This clonotype has more than one count but fewer than ten. V and J are TRBV9 and TRBJ2-3, with 8 bases lining up with TRBD1. Looked up from germline, CDR1 is SGDLS and CDR2 is YYNGEE. The CDR3 has 15 residues. The trim removed 3 bases at V and 4 bases at J, leaving 7 bases unmatched. The CDR3, as DNA: TGTGCCAGCAGCGACCGACAGGGGATGGCAGATACGCAGTATTTT. Translated: CASSDRQGMADTQYF.